One T cell receptor beta chain is described in this entry. The data stem from a study of blood T cell repertoires in COVID-19. Here immunoSEQ multiplex PCR was the method, and the copy in TCRdb shows in-frame clones only, minus some. The sample has under 85,000 clones, roughly nine tenths seen once. The length of the CDR3 is 11 residues. Germline-derived CDR1 and CDR2 are SNHLY and FYNNEI. Deletions cut 7 bases from V and 3 bases from J, with 6 bases between. This sequence joins TRBV2 and TRBJ1-1; no firm D call. Sequencing was done on a sample of peripheral blood. The source is a man of 80 years or more in a cohort sampled during active COVID-19. CDR3 DNA: TGTGCCAGCACCCCTTACACTGAAGCTTTCTTT. It specifies CASTPYTEAFF.